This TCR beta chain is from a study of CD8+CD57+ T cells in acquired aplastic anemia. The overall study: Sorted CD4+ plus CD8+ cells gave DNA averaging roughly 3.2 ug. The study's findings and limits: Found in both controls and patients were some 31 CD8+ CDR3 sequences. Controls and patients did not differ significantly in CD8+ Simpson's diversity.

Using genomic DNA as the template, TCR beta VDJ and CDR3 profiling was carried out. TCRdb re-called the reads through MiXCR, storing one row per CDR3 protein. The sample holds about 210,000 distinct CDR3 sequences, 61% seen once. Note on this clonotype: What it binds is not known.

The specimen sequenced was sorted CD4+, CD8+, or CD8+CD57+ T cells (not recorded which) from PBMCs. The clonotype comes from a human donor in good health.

The CDR3 region has the DNA TGTGCCAGCAGCTTGGAGGACGACAGGGGCGTTTTAACTTACGAGCAGTACTTC. Translating it yields CASSLEDDRGVLTYEQYF. The chain carries TRBV5-5 and TRBJ2-7; 8 bases are shared with TRBD1. V lost 0 bases, J lost 4 bases, and 15 bases stayed unmatched. The CDR3 totals 18 residues. Germline CDR1 SGHKS, CDR2 YYEKEE (reference sequence).